The 2 T cell receptor beta chains presented below share a single source sample, sequenced in a study of CD8 T cells in Susac syndrome (dated by TCRdb to about 2019). To prepare the library, the immunoSEQ multiplex PCR assay was applied. RNA was extracted with the RNeasy kit and 0.5 to 1 ug was reverse transcribed using random hexamers. Using fastp at Q25 and MiXCR, TCRdb reprocessed the public reads and kept productive beta chains. Each entry is one CDR3 protein sequence, shown with its most common DNA and genes. The sample contains about 100,000 distinct CDR3 sequences, roughly 96% of them found a single time. Approximately 0.33% of the sample is held by the ten biggest clonotypes. Sequencing was performed on CD8+ T cells from PBMCs. These receptors were taken from a human donor with Susac syndrome.

This chain uses TRBV5-1 with TRBJ1-4; D call uncertain. The germline V and J ends were trimmed by 4 bases and 3 bases, with 10 bases remaining between them. This CDR3 has 14 amino acids. The germline gives CDR1 SGHRS, CDR2 YFSETQ. For the CDR3, the DNA is TGCGCCAGCAGCGAGGACGGTTCTAATGAAAAACTGTTTTTT. Protein sequence: CASSEDGSNEKLFF.

The V call is TRBV9, the J call TRBJ2-1, with a possible D match to TRBD1 (6 bases). Deletions cut 4 bases from V and 6 bases from J, with 14 bases between. This CDR3 spans 14 amino acids. Germline assignment: CDR1 SGDLS and CDR2 YYNGEE. The DNA for the CDR3 is TGTGCCAGCAGCCCACGGACAGAGTCCAATGAGCAGTTCTTC. It translates to CASSPRTESNEQFF.